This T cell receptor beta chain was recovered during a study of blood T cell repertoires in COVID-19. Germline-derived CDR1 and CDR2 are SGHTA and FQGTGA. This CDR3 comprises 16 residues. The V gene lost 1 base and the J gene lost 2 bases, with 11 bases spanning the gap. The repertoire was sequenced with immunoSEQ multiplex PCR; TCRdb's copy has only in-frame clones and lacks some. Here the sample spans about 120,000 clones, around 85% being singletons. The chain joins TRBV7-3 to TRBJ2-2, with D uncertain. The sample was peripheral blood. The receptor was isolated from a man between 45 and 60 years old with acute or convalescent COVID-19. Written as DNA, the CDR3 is TGTGCCAGCAGCTTAAACTCGGCAGGAAACACCGGGGAGCTGTTTTTT. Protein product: CASSLNSAGNTGELFF. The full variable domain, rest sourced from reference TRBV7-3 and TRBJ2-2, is GAGVSQTPSNKVTEKGKYVELRCDPISGHTALYWYRQSLGQGPEFLIYFQGTGAADDSGLPNDRFFAVRPEGSVSTLKIQRTERGDSAVYLCASSLNSAGNTGELFFGEGSRLTVL.